This record concerns one T cell receptor beta chain sequence. This sample is part of a study of control samples from healthy donors and cancer patients. Data came from immunoSEQ multiplex PCR; TCRdb stores just in-frame clones and leaves some out. Of 150,000 to 200,000 clones in the sample, about 90% were seen once. Sequenced material: blood. The TCR comes from a man younger than 45 in good health.

The CDR3 protein is CASGGRSDTQYF. For the CDR3, the DNA is TGTGCCTCCGGGGGAAGATCGGATACGCAGTATTTT. The rearrangement uses TRBV11-3 and TRBJ2-3; perhaps TRBD2 as D (6 bases). In germline, CDR1 is SGHNT, CDR2 YENEEA. CDR3 size: 12 residues. V gave up 11 bases and J gave up 6 bases, with 15 bases separating them.